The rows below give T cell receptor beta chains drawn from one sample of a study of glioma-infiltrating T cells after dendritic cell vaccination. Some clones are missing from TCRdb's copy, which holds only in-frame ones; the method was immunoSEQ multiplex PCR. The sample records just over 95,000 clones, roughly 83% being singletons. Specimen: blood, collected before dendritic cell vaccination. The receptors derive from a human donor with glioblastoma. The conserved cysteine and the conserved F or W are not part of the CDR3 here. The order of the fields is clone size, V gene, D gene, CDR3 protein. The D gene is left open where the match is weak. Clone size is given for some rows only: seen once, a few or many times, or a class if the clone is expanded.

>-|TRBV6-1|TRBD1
ASNVKSTGEQPQH
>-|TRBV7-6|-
ASSQGNWSPLH
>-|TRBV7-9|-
ASSTTTGPLH
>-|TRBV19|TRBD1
ASKTRRGSNQPQH
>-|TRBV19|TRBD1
ASSSGQGVNYGYT
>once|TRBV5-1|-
ASSLAWAANEKLF
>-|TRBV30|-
AWSLLMNTEAF
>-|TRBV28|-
ASSSSRLVD
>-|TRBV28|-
ASSSPQGKDYSNQPQH
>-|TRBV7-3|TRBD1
ASSIGQGYEQY
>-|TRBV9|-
ASSVVGGGNTEAF
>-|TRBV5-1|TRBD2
ASSLGLAGGPTGELF
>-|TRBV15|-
ATSRVGNQPQH
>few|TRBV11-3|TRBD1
ASSRQGPYNEQF
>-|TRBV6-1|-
ASSEGMVGGRGYGYT
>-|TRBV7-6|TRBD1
ASSLLTGDVSDGYT
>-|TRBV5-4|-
ASSSWVVIRTGQDAEAF
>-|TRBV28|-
ASSTLSGTSWNTEAF